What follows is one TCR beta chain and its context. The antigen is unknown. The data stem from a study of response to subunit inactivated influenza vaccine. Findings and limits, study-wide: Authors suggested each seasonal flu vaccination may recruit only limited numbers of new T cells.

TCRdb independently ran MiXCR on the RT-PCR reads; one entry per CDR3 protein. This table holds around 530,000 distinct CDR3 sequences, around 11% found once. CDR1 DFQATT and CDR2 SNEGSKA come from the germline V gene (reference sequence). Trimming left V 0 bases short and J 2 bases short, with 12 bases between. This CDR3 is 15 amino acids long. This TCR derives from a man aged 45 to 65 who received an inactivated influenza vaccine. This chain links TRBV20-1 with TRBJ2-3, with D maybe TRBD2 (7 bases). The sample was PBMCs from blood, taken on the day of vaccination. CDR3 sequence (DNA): TGCAGTGCTAGAGATGGGGGGGGGCCCACAGATACGCAGTATTTT. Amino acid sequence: CSARDGGGPTDTQYF.